The 15 T cell receptor beta chains below were found in one sample sequenced in a study of T cell changes during pregnancy in multiple sclerosis. The protocol was immunoSEQ multiplex PCR, while the TCRdb copy is restricted to in-frame clones and leaves out a portion. The data show roughly 76,000 clones, about nine tenths seen once. The material sequenced was CD4+ T cells from peripheral blood mononuclear cells, taken after pregnancy. Every receptor here comes from a female donor with multiple sclerosis, enrolled in a pregnancy study.

J is TRBJ2-1 and V is TRBV7-8, with 10 bases lining up with TRBD2. The CDR3 runs 17 residues. CDR1 SGHVS and CDR2 FQNEAQ come from the germline V gene. V shed 6 bases and J 0 bases; nucleotides not matched to a gene: 8. The CDR3, as DNA: TGTGCCAGCAGATCCGGGACTAGCGACCTCTCCTACAATGAGCAGTTCTTC. This encodes CASRSGTSDLSYNEQFF.

The rearrangement joins TRBV11-2 to TRBJ1-3; the match to TRBD1 covers 7 bases. This CDR3 contains 13 residues. Germline V CDR1 and CDR2: SGHAT, FQNNGV. V shed 6 bases and J 2 bases; nucleotides not matched to a gene: 1. The CDR3 loop reads CASRGTAGNTIYF. In nucleotides, the CDR3 is TGTGCCAGCAGAGGGACAGCTGGAAACACCATATATTTT.

V is TRBV5-1 and J is TRBJ1-6, with unresolved D. Germline CDR1 reads SGHRS; CDR2 reads YFSETQ. The CDR3 has 17 amino acids. Trimming left V 4 bases short and J 6 bases short, with 20 bases between. DNA of the CDR3: TGCGCCAGCAGCCCGGAGGGCAGGCGGAATCTTAATTCACCCCTCCACTTT. This encodes CASSPEGRRNLNSPLHF.

The chain uses TRBV5-5 and TRBJ1-1, with D unresolved. Germline CDR1 reads SGHKS; CDR2 reads YYEKEE (reference sequence). CDR3 length: 13 residues. Trimming removed 0 bases at V and 11 bases at J, with 14 bases between. CDR3 DNA sequence: TGTGCCAGCAGCTTGGAGGATCGGAGGATGGCTTTCTTT. Translated: CASSLEDRRMAFF.

This sequence joins TRBV2 and TRBJ2-1; 7 bases are shared with TRBD2. The CDR3 contains 15 residues. Trimming at V came to 7 bases and at J to 6 bases, leaving 12 bases not matched to a gene. The V gene's germline CDR1 is SNHLY and CDR2 FYNNEI. This chain's CDR3 is CASTGWRESFNEQFF. DNA of the CDR3: TGTGCCAGCACGGGGTGGCGGGAGTCTTTCAATGAGCAGTTCTTC.

The gene calls are TRBV7-8 and TRBJ1-2; D is uncertain. From germline, CDR1 is SGHVS and CDR2 FQNEAQ. This CDR3 is 11 amino acids long. V gave up 5 bases and J gave up 14 bases, with 15 bases separating them. This chain's CDR3 is CASSPVPTFTF. The DNA of the CDR3 is TGTGCCAGCAGCCCCGTCCCTACGTTTACCTTC. Full variable domain (missing parts from reference TRBV7-8 and TRBJ1-2): GAGVSQSPRYKVAKRGQDVALRCDPISGHVSLFWYQQALGQGPEFLTYFQNEAQLDKSGLPSDRFFAERPEGSVSTLKIQRTQQEDSAVYLCASSPVPTFTFGSGTRLTVV.

The chain recombines TRBV5-1 with TRBJ2-2, with TRBD1 identical over 7 bases. The CDR3 contains 15 residues. V lost 0 bases and J lost 1; bases outside the gene matches: 0. Germline CDR1 is SGHRS and CDR2 is YFSETQ. The CDR3 bases are TGCGCCAGCAGCTTGGGGACAGGGAACACCGGGGAGCTGTTTTTT. Translating gives CASSLGTGNTGELFF.

This clone came up many times. This sequence joins TRBV4-1 and TRBJ1-1, with 8 bases that match TRBD1. Per the germline V gene, CDR1 is MGHRA and CDR2 is YSYEKL. J was trimmed by 6 bases and V by 4 bases; bases with no gene match: 10. The CDR3 is made up of 15 amino acids. This chain's CDR3 is CASSLASTGGAEAFF. CDR3 DNA: TGCGCCAGCAGCCTAGCATCCACAGGGGGTGCTGAAGCTTTCTTT.

This chain uses TRBV18 with TRBJ2-5; 9 positions agree with TRBD1. CDR3 size: 15 residues. The germline CDR1 and CDR2 sequences are KGHSH and LQKENI. The V and J ends lost 2 bases and 4 bases, in that order; junction bases with no gene match: 5. The CDR3 protein is CASSPSPQGAETQYF. Written as DNA, the CDR3 is TGTGCCAGCTCACCATCACCACAGGGGGCAGAGACCCAGTACTTC.

V usage is TRBV6-6 and J usage is TRBJ2-2, with D perhaps TRBD1 (6 bases). Germline CDR1 MNHNY, CDR2 SVGAGI (reference sequence). V lost 4 bases, J lost 8 bases, and 11 bases lay in between. CDR3 length equals 13 residues. The CDR3 nucleotides read TGTGCCAGCAGTTTTACCAGGGGAGGGGAGCTGTTTTTT. The encoded protein is CASSFTRGGELFF.

The J gene is TRBJ1-1, the V gene TRBV5-1; weak D call: TRBD1 (6 bases). CDR3 length equals 14 residues. Germline V gives CDR1 SGHRS, CDR2 YFSETQ. The V gene lost 0 bases and the J gene lost 5 bases, with 11 bases spanning the gap. The CDR3 loop is CASSLGETGTEAFF. Here the CDR3 DNA reads TGCGCCAGCAGCTTGGGAGAGACAGGTACTGAAGCTTTCTTT.

V and J are TRBV11-3 and TRBJ2-5; perhaps TRBD1 as D (6 bases). The CDR3 totals 15 residues. Looked up from germline, CDR1 is SGHNT and CDR2 is YENEEA. V was trimmed by 5 bases and J by 5 bases, leaving 18 bases between them. CDR3 loop: CASSPRTGRFETQYF. Written as DNA, the CDR3 is TGTGCCAGCAGCCCACGCACAGGGCGGTTCGAGACCCAGTACTTC.

J is TRBJ2-7 and V is TRBV25-1; 8 positions match TRBD2. Germline V lookup: CDR1 MGHDK, CDR2 SYGVNS. This CDR3 region has 15 residues. The junction had 7 bases not matched to a gene; V was cut back by 1 base and J by 5 bases. CDR3 amino acids: CASSESLAGRNEQYF. Written as DNA, the CDR3 is TGTGCCAGCAGTGAATCCCTAGCGGGTCGGAACGAGCAGTACTTC.

The V and J genes are TRBV27 and TRBJ2-5; 15 bases match TRBD2. Trimming removed 5 bases from V and 6 bases from J; junction bases left unmatched: 16. The CDR3 sequence is 19 residues long. Germline loops: CDR1 MNHEY, CDR2 SMNVEV (reference sequence). CDR3 coding DNA: TGTGCCAGCAGTAAGGGACTAGCGGGAGGTGGGGGAATGGGACAGACCCAGTACTTC. Translation: CASSKGLAGGGGMGQTQYF.

This clone was observed a handful of times. The V and J genes are TRBV6-6 and TRBJ1-1; possibly TRBD1 for D (6 bases). Germline assignment: CDR1 MNHNY and CDR2 SVGAGI (reference sequence). The CDR3 contains 14 residues. V lost 5 bases and J lost 3, with 13 bases in between. In DNA, the CDR3 is TGTGCCAGCAGTCGGACAGTCCGGGACACTGAAGCTTTCTTT. Protein: CASSRTVRDTEAFF.